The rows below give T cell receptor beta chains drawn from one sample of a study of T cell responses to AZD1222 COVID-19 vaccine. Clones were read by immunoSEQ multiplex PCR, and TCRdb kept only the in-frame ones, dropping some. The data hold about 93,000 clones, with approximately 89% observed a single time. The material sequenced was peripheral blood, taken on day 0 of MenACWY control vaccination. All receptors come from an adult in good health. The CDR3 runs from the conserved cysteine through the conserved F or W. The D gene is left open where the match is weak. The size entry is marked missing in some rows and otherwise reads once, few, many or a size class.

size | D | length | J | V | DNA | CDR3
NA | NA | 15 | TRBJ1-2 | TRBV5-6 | TGTGCCAGCAGTCCAGGGTCGGGCAGGGCGCATGGCTACACCTTC | CASSPGSGRAHGYTF
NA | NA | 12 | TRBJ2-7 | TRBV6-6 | TGTGCCAGCAGTTATTCCCTCAGCCGGAAGTACTTC | CASSYSLSRKYF
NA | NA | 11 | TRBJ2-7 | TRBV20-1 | TGCAGTGCTAGCCGCGGCTACGAGCAGTACTTC | CSASRGYEQYF
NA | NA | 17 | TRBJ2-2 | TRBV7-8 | TGTGCCAGCAGCTTAGGAGAGGGGACTTTTATCCCCGGGGAGCTGTTTTTT | CASSLGEGTFIPGELFF
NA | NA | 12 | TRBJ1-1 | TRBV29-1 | TGCAGCGTCCGACGAGGAGCAACTGAAGCTTTCTTT | CSVRRGATEAFF
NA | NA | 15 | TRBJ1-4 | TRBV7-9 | TGTGCCAGCAGCCGCCTGACACCAACTAATGAAAAACTGTTTTTT | CASSRLTPTNEKLFF
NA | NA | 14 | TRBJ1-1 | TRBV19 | TGTGCCAGTAAGGGTTCAGGGGTGAGAGCTGAAGCTTTCTTT | CASKGSGVRAEAFF
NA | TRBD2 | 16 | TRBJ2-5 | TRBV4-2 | TGTGCCAGCAGCCAAGAGATAGCGGGGAGGGGAGAGACCCAGTACTTC | CASSQEIAGRGETQYF
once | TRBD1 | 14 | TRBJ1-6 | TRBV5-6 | TGTGCCAGCAGCTTGGCAGGGGGTATTTCACCCCTCCACTTT | CASSLAGGISPLHF
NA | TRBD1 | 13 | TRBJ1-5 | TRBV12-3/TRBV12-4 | TGTGCCAGCAGCTCCGACAGGGGATCGGCCCAGCATTTT | CASSSDRGSAQHF
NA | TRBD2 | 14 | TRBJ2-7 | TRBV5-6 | TGTGCCAGCAGGAATAGCGGGGGGGCGAGTGAGCAGTACTTC | CASRNSGGASEQYF
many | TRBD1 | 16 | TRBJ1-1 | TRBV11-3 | TGTGCCAGCAGCTTATCCCAAGGACAGGGGGGAACTGAAGCTTTCTTT | CASSLSQGQGGTEAFF
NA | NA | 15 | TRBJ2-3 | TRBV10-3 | TGTGCCATCAACCACCGGGAGGCACAGGGAGATACGCAGTATTTT | CAINHREAQGDTQYF
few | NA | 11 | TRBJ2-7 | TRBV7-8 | TGTGCCAGCAGCCGTCAGCGTGAGCAGTACTTC | CASSRQREQYF
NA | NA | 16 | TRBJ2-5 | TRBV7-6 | TGTGCCAGCAGCTTAGGGCCGAGGACAGTCCAAGAGACCCAGTACTTC | CASSLGPRTVQETQYF
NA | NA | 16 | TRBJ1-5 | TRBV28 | TGTGCCAGCAGTTTAGCCGGGACGGATAGCAATCAGCCCCAGCATTTT | CASSLAGTDSNQPQHF
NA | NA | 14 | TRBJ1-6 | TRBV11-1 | TGTGCCAGCAGCCCGGGGGGGGCCAGCTCACCCCTCCACTTT | CASSPGGASSPLHF
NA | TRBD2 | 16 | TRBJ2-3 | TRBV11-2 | TGTGCCAGCAGCTTAATTGGGGTACTAGCGGGGGACGGGCAGTATTTT | CASSLIGVLAGDGQYF
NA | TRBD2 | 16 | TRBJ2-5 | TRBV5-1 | TGCGCCAGCAGCCCCCAAGGTGGGGGGGTCCAAGAGACCCAGTACTTC | CASSPQGGGVQETQYF
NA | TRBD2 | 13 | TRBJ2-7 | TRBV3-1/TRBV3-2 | TGTGCCAGCAGCCCTAGCGGTTCCTACGAGCAGTACTTC | CASSPSGSYEQYF
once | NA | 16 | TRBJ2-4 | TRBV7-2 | TGTGCCAGCAGCTCCTCAGGGATGCGGGCCAAAAACATTCAGTACTTC | CASSSSGMRAKNIQYF
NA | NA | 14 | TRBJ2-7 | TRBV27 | TGTGCCAGCGGTTGGGACGGTAGCTCCTACGAGCAGTACTTC | CASGWDGSSYEQYF
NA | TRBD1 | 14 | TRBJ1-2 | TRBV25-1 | TGTGCCAGCAAATTTTACAGGGGTGTCCGTGGCTACACCTTC | CASKFYRGVRGYTF
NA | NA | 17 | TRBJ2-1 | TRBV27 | TGTGCCAGCAGTGCCCCCCGGGGCGGGAACTCCTACAATGAGCAGTTCTTC | CASSAPRGGNSYNEQFF
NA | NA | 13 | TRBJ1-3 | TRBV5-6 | TGTGCCGGATCCAGGGGAGGAGGAAACACCATATATTTT | CAGSRGGGNTIYF
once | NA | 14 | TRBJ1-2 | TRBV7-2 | TGTGCCAGCAGCTTAGAACAGGGCGACTATGGCTACACCTTC | CASSLEQGDYGYTF
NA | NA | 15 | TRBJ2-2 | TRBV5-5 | TGTGCCAGCAGCTTGGTGGGGGAGAACACCGGGGAGCTGTTTTTT | CASSLVGENTGELFF
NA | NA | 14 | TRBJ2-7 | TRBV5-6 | TGTGCCAGCAGCTCGAAAAAGGGACCCTACGAGCAGTACTTC | CASSSKKGPYEQYF